The 21 T cell receptor beta chains below all came from one sample that was sequenced in a study of blood T cell repertoires in COVID-19. TCRdb's copy holds only in-frame clones and misses some; the assay was immunoSEQ multiplex PCR. Of tens of thousands of clones listed, roughly 84% were seen once; the top ten hold about 24%. The sequenced material came from peripheral blood. The source of these receptors is a woman older than 75 in a cohort sampled during active or convalescent COVID-19.

This rearrangement joins TRBV11-1 to TRBJ2-3, with 8 positions matching TRBD2. From germline, CDR1 is SGHAT and CDR2 FQDESV (reference sequence). This CDR3 contains 16 residues. J was trimmed by 4 bases and V by 5 bases; bases with no gene match: 11. DNA for the CDR3: TGTGCCAGCAGCGTTTGGGGACTAGAAACCCCAGATACGCAGTATTTT. This gives the protein CASSVWGLETPDTQYF.

The chain has TRBV7-2 and TRBJ1-4; no firm D call. Per the germline V gene, CDR1 is SGHTA and CDR2 is FQGNSA. Trimming shortened V by 6 bases and J by 0 bases, and 8 bases separated the two germline ends. This CDR3 spans 14 amino acids. Written as DNA, the CDR3 is TGTGCCAGCAGACCGGGGACAACTAATGAAAAACTGTTTTTT. Its protein product is CASRPGTTNEKLFF.

The chain links TRBV27 to TRBJ1-6; 7 bases match TRBD1. Trimming at V came to 6 bases and at J to 4 bases, leaving 3 bases not matched to a gene. CDR1 is MNHEY and CDR2 is SMNVEV in the germline V gene (reference sequence). The CDR3 is made up of 14 amino acids. DNA of the CDR3: TGTGCCAGCAGCTGGACAGGTTATAATTCACCCCTCCACTTT. This codes for CASSWTGYNSPLHF.

The chain has TRBV29-1 and TRBJ2-5, with 12 bases lining up with TRBD2. There are 17 residues in the CDR3. Germline values: CDR1 SQVTM, CDR2 ANQGSEA. V was pared by 7 bases and J by 5 bases, with 17 bases of the junction left unmatched. CDR3 nucleotide sequence: TGCAGCGGTACGAAGACTAGCGGGAGAAGGGTAGGGGAGACCCAGTACTTC. Translation: CSGTKTSGRRVGETQYF.

The chain uses TRBV5-6 and TRBJ2-7; 8 bases map to TRBD1. Germline CDR1 is SGHDT and CDR2 is YYEEEE. This CDR3 is 11 amino acids long. V lost 4 bases, J lost 9 bases, and 3 bases stayed unmatched. CDR3 bases: TGTGCCAGCAGCGCCGACAGGGGGCAGTACTTC. It yields the protein CASSADRGQYF. Filled out from reference TRBV5-6 and TRBJ2-7, the complete variable domain reads DAGVTQSPTHLIKTRGQQVTLRCSPKSGHDTVSWYQQALGQGPQFIFQYYEEEERQRGNFPDRFSGHQFPNYSSELNVNALLLGDSALYLCASSADRGQYFGPGTRLTVT.

The genes are TRBV3-1 (or the pseudogene TRBV3-2) and TRBJ1-2; no clear D gene. CDR1 LGHDT and CDR2 YNNKEL come from the germline V gene (reference sequence). The CDR3 totals 14 residues. V was pared by 3 bases and J by 5 bases, with 13 bases between. CDR3 in amino acids: CASSHRGIYYGYTF. Here the CDR3 DNA reads TGTGCCAGCAGCCACCGGGGAATCTATTATGGCTACACCTTC.

This clone appeared a single time. The chain carries TRBV4-1 and TRBJ2-2; 7 bases line up with TRBD2. The CDR3 runs to 17 residues. CDR1 MGHRA and CDR2 YSYEKL come from the germline V gene. V shed 7 bases, J shed 4 bases, and the junction held 15 bases outside the gene matches. The CDR3 sequence: CASTPTGAGSGTGELFF. The CDR3 DNA is TGCGCCAGCACCCCAACCGGAGCGGGGTCGGGCACCGGGGAGCTGTTTTTT.

The chain uses TRBV11-3 and TRBJ1-1; TRBD1 matches at 7 bases. The V segment lost 6 bases and the J segment 0 bases; nucleotides outside the gene matches: 13. CDR3 length: 17 amino acids. Germline CDR1 reads SGHNT; CDR2 reads YENEEA. The DNA of the CDR3 is TGTGCCAGCAGAGCCTCCCCGTACAGGGGCTTGAACACTGAAGCTTTCTTT. Protein product: CASRASPYRGLNTEAFF.

The chain is built from TRBV3-1 (or the pseudogene TRBV3-2) and TRBJ2-2, with 10 nucleotides matching TRBD2. J gave up 5 bases and V 3 bases, and 3 bases lay outside the gene matches. CDR1 is LGHDT and CDR2 is YNNKEL in the germline V gene (reference sequence). The length of the CDR3 is 15 residues. CDR3: CASSHGLAVTGELFF. The CDR3 nucleotides read TGTGCCAGCAGCCACGGACTAGCGGTAACCGGGGAGCTGTTTTTT.

The chain couples TRBV19 to TRBJ1-1, with a weak D call TRBD1 (5 bases). Between the trimmed V and J ends, which lost 5 bases and 1 base, there was a span of 14 bases. There are 15 residues in the CDR3. Per the germline V gene, CDR1 is LNHDA and CDR2 is SQIVND (reference sequence). The CDR3 loop reads CASSPQQVKNTEAFF. The CDR3 DNA follows: TGTGCCAGTAGTCCGCAACAGGTCAAGAACACTGAAGCTTTCTTT.

This clone was observed a few times. The gene calls are TRBV28 and TRBJ1-2; no clear D gene. Trimming removed 5 bases from V and 4 bases from J, with 11 bases in between. The germline V gene encodes CDR1 MDHEN and CDR2 SYDVKM. The CDR3 length is 13 residues. CDR3 nucleotide sequence: TGTGCCAGCAGTCGTGGGGAGAGCTATGGCTACACCTTC. This codes for CASSRGESYGYTF.

The chain combines TRBV5-4 with TRBJ1-2, with TRBD1 matching 8 bases. J lost 8 bases, V lost 4 bases, and 19 bases had no gene match. Per the germline V gene, CDR1 is SGHNT and CDR2 is YYREEE (reference sequence). This CDR3 comprises 17 residues. CDR3 DNA: TGTGCCAGCAGCGCTACCGGGACAGGCATTAGCTATGGCGGCTACACCTTC. Translation: CASSATGTGISYGGYTF.

The V gene is TRBV11-3, the J gene TRBJ2-1; 8 bases fit TRBD2. The CDR3 has 15 residues. The germline gives CDR1 SGHNT, CDR2 YENEEA. V lost 5 bases and J lost 4; bases outside the gene matches: 7. CDR3 residues: CASSQAGAWYNEQFF. As DNA, the CDR3 is TGTGCCAGCAGCCAAGCGGGAGCATGGTACAATGAGCAGTTCTTC.

This chain uses TRBV5-1 with TRBJ1-6; 10 nucleotides align to TRBD1. Losses at the gene ends were 5 bases for V and 0 bases for J; bases not matched to a gene: 8. Germline assignment: CDR1 SGHRS and CDR2 YFSETQ. CDR3 length: 18 amino acids. Written as DNA, the CDR3 is TGCGCCAGCAGACAAACCGGGACAGGGGACTCCTATAATTCACCCCTCCACTTT. Encoded protein: CASRQTGTGDSYNSPLHF.

This chain uses TRBV18 with TRBJ2-1, with TRBD1 matching 7 bases. The germline CDR1 and CDR2 sequences are KGHSH and LQKENI. The ends lost 6 bases at V and 8 bases at J; junction bases unmatched: 10. There are 14 residues in the CDR3. CDR3 nucleotides: TGTGCCAGCTCCGAACGGACAGGATTCCATGAGCAGTTCTTC. Translation: CASSERTGFHEQFF.

The J gene is TRBJ1-5, the V gene TRBV30, with 8 positions matching TRBD1. Germline CDR1 GTSNPN, CDR2 SVGIG (reference sequence). After removal of 5 bases from V and 1 base from J, the junction contained 4 bases not matched to a gene. There are 14 residues in the CDR3. In nucleotides, the CDR3 is TGTGCCTGGCAGGGGGCCGACAGCAATCAGCCCCAGCATTTT. The encoded protein is CAWQGADSNQPQHF.

This rearrangement joins TRBV6-5 to TRBJ1-2, with 11 bases fitting TRBD1. V gave up 5 bases and J gave up 3 bases; unmatched junction bases: 5. Germline assignment: CDR1 MNHEY and CDR2 SVGAGI. The CDR3 extends over 15 amino acids. CDR3 DNA: TGTGCCAGCAGTCGGACAGGGGGCAATGACTATGGCTACACCTTC. Translated: CASSRTGGNDYGYTF.

This clone was observed at least ten times. CDR3 residues: CASSETGSPQPQHF. Written as DNA, the CDR3 is TGTGCCAGCAGTGAAACCGGGTCCCCTCAGCCCCAGCATTTT. This chain joins TRBV6-1 and TRBJ1-5; no clear D. Deletions cut 2 bases from V and 6 bases from J, with 11 bases between. The CDR3 sequence is 14 residues long. Germline V gene lookup returns CDR1 MNHNS and CDR2 SASEGT.

V gene TRBV6-1 combines with J gene TRBJ1-4, with a weak D call TRBD1 (6 bases). V was pared by 1 base and J by 4 bases, with 7 bases between. The CDR3 totals 14 residues. Germline V gives CDR1 MNHNS, CDR2 SASEGT. CDR3 in amino acids: CASSEGTVNEKLFF. Written as DNA, the CDR3 is TGTGCCAGCAGTGAAGGGACAGTTAATGAAAAACTGTTTTTT.

V gene TRBV24-1 combines with J gene TRBJ2-5, with TRBD1 matching 9 bases. The CDR3 totals 15 residues. The junction had 6 bases not matched to a gene; V was cut back by 3 bases and J by 5 bases. Germline CDR1 reads KGHDR; CDR2 reads SFDVKD. CDR3 amino acids: CATSDPGQGKETQYF. In nucleotides, the CDR3 is TGTGCCACCAGTGATCCGGGACAGGGAAAGGAGACCCAGTACTTC.

In this sample, this clone turned up a few times. The J gene is TRBJ1-1, the V gene TRBV12-3 or TRBV12-4, with D perhaps TRBD1 (6 bases). This CDR3 comprises 11 residues. The V gene lost 4 bases and the J gene lost 9 bases, with 9 bases spanning the gap. CDR3 bases: TGTGCCAGCAGTTCATGGGACAAAGCTTTCTTT. Protein: CASSSWDKAFF.